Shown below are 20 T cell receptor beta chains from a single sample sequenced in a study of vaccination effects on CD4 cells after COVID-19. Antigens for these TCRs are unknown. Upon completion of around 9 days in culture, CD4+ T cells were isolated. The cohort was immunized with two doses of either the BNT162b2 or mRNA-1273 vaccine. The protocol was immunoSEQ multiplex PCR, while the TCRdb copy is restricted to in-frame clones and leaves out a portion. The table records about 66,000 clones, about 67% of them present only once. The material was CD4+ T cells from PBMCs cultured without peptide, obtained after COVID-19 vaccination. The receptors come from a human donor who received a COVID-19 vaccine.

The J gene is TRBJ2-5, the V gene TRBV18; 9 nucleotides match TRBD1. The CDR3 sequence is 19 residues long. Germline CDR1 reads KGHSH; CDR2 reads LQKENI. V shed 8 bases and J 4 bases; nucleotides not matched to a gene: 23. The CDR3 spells CASRHGGLAGTGMAETQYF. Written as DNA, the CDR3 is TGTGCCAGCCGGCATGGAGGCCTGGCCGGGACAGGGATGGCAGAGACCCAGTACTTC.

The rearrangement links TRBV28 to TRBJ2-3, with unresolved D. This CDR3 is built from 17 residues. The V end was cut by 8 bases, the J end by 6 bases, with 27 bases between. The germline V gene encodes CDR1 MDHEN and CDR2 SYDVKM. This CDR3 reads CASFPWTRTLKVDTQYF. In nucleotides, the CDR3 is TGTGCCAGCTTTCCATGGACCAGAACCTTAAAGGTGGATACGCAGTATTTT.

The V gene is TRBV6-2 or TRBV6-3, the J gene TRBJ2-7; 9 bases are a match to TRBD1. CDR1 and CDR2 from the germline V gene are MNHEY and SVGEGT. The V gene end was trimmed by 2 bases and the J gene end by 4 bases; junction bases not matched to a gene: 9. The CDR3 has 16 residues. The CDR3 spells CASSYQTGQGFYEQYV. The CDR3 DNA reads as TGTGCCAGCAGTTACCAAACGGGACAGGGCTTTTACGAGCAGTACGTC.

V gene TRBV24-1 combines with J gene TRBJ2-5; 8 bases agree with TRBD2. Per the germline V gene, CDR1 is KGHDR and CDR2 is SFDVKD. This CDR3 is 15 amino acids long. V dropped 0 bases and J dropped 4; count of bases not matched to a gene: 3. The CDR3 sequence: CATSDLRGGRETQYF. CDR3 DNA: TGTGCCACCAGTGATTTGCGGGGGGGCCGAGAGACCCAGTACTTC.

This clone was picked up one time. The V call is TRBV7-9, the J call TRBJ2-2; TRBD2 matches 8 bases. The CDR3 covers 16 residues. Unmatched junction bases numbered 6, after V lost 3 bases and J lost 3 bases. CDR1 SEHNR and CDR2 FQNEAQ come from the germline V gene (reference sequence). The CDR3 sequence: CASSFRGGPDTGELFF. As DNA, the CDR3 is TGTGCCAGCAGCTTTCGCGGGGGGCCCGACACCGGGGAGCTGTTTTTT.

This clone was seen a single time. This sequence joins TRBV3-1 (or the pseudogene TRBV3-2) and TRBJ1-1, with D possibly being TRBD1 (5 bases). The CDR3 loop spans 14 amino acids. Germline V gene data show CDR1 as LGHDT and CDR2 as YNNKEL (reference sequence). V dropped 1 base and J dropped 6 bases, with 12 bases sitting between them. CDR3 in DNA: TGTGCCAGCAGCCAAGTAATTACGGGGGCTGAAGCTTTCTTT. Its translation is CASSQVITGAEAFF.

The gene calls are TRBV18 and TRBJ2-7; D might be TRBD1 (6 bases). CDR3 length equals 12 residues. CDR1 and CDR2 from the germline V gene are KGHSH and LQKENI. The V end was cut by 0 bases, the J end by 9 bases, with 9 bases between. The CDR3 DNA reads TGTGCCAGCTCACCACCGAGAGGGGGGCAGTACGTC. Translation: CASSPPRGGQYV.

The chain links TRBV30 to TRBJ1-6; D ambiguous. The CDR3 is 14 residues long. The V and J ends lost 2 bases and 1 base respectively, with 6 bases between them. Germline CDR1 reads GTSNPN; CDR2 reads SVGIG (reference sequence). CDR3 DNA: TGTGCCTGGAGTACGGGGTCCTATAATTCACCCCTCCACTTT. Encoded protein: CAWSTGSYNSPLHF.

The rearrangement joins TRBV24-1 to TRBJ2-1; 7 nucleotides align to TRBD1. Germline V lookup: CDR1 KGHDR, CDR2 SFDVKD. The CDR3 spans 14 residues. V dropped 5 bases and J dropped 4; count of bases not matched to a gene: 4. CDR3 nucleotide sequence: TGTGCCACCAGTGTGGGACAGACTTACAATGAGCAGTTCTTC. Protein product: CATSVGQTYNEQFF.

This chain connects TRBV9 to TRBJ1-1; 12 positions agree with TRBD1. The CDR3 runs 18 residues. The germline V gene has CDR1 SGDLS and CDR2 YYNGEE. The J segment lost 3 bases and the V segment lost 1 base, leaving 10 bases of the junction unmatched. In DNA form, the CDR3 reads TGTGCCAGCAGCGTAAGGGCGGGGACAGGGGGCCAGGACACTGAAGCTTTCTTT. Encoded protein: CASSVRAGTGGQDTEAFF.

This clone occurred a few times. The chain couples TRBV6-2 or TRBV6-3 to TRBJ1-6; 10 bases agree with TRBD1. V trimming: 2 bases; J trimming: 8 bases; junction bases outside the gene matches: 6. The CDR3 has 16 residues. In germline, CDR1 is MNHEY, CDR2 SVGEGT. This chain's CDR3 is CASSYATGQGDSPLHF. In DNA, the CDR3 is TGTGCCAGCAGTTACGCGACTGGACAGGGGGATTCACCCCTCCACTTT.

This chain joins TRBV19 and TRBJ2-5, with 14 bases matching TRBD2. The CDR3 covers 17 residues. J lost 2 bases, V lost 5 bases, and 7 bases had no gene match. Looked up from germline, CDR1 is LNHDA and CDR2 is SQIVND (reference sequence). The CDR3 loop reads CASSSPGLAGAQETQYF. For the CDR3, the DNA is TGTGCCAGTAGTTCCCCGGGACTAGCGGGGGCACAAGAGACCCAGTACTTC.

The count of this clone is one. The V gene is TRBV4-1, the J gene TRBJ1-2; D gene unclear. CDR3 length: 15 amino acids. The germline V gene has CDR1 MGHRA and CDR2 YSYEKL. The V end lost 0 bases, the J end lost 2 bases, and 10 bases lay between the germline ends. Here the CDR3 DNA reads TGCGCCAGCAGCCAAGATATCATAGGAAACTATGGCTACACCTTC. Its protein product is CASSQDIIGNYGYTF.

The CDR3 here is CASSLVRSANYGYTF. The CDR3 DNA reads as TGTGCCAGCAGCTTAGTACGGTCAGCTAACTATGGCTACACCTTC. V gene TRBV7-2 combines with J gene TRBJ1-2; unclear D gene. V dropped 1 base and J dropped 0 bases, with 9 bases sitting between them. The germline CDR1 and CDR2 sequences are SGHTA and FQGNSA. The length of the CDR3 is 15 residues.

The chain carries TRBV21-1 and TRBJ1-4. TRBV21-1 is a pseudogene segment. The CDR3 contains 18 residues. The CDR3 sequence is CASSKEGIADRNNEKLFF. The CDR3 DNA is TGTGCCAGCAGCAAAGAAGGTATAGCGGACAGAAATAATGAAAAACTGTTTTTT.

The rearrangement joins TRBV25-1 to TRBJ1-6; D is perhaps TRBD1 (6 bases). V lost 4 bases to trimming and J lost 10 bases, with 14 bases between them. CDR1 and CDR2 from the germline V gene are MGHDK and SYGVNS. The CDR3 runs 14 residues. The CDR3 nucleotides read TGTGCCAGCAGTGGCGCCGGGACATCGTCACCCCTCCACTTT. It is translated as CASSGAGTSSPLHF.

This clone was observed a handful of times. CDR3 sequence (DNA): TGTGCCAGCAGCTTGTATTGGGGCAGCTACGAGCAGTACGTC. This gives the protein CASSLYWGSYEQYV. The chain has TRBV5-4 and TRBJ2-7, with a weak D call TRBD1 (5 bases). In germline, CDR1 is SGHNT, CDR2 YYREEE (reference sequence). This CDR3 is built from 14 residues. V was clipped by 1 base and J by 3 bases, with 11 bases between them.

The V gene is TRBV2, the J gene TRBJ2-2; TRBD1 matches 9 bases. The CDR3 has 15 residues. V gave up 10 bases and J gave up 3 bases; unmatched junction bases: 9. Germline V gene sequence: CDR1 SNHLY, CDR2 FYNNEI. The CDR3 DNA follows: TGTGCCACCGCTCCGGGACAGGGTTACACCGGGGAGCTGTTTTTT. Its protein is CATAPGQGYTGELFF.

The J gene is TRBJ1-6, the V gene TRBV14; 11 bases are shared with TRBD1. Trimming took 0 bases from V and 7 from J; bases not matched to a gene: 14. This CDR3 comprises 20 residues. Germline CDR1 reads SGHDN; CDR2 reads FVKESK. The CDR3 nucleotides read TGTGCCAGCAGCCAAGATTACTGGGACCTAGGGACAGGGGGAAATTCACCCCTCCACTTT. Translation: CASSQDYWDLGTGGNSPLHF.

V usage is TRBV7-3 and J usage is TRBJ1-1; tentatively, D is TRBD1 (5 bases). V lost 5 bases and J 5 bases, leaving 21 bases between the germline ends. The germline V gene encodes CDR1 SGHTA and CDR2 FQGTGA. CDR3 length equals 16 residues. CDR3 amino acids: CASSANGGGFGTEAFF. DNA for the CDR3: TGTGCCAGCAGCGCTAATGGGGGGGGTTTTGGTACTGAAGCTTTCTTT. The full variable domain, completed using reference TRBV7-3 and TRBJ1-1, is GAGVSQTPSNKVTEKGKYVELRCDPISGHTALYWYRQSLGQGPEFLIYFQGTGAADDSGLPNDRFFAVRPEGSVSTLKIQRTERGDSAVYLCASSANGGGFGTEAFFGQGTRLTVV.